The next 5 T cell receptor beta chains were all read from a single sample in a study of shared clonotypes between healthy human individuals. Method: immunoSEQ multiplex PCR; TCRdb's copy keeps in-frame clones and lacks some. The repertoire holds fewer than 400,000 clones, with approximately 74% as singletons. The sequenced sample consisted of memory CD4+ T cells sorted from blood. The sample's subset: CD45RA-negative fraction. The receptor set was obtained from a man aged 25 to 40 in good health.

The rearrangement uses TRBV5-6 and TRBJ2-2; 13 bases are a match to TRBD2. After removal of 3 bases from V and 4 bases from J, the junction contained 6 bases not matched to a gene. The CDR3 spans 17 residues. Germline V gene sequence: CDR1 SGHDT, CDR2 YYEEEE. The CDR3 region is CASSWGTSGTGTGELFF. The DNA of the CDR3 is TGTGCCAGCAGCTGGGGGACTAGCGGGACCGGCACCGGGGAGCTGTTTTTT.

The count of this clone is one. The J gene is TRBJ1-2, the V gene TRBV28; D is uncertain. This CDR3 contains 11 residues. The germline V gene has CDR1 MDHEN and CDR2 SYDVKM. V shed 0 bases and J shed 6 bases, with 2 bases lying between them. DNA for the CDR3: TGTGCCAGCAGTTTATGGAATGGCTACACCTTC. Translating gives CASSLWNGYTF.

This chain connects TRBV19 to TRBJ2-1, with TRBD2 matching over 11 bases. The V and J ends lost 3 bases and 8 bases, in that order; junction bases with no gene match: 3. CDR1 and CDR2 from the germline V gene are LNHDA and SQIVND (reference sequence). This CDR3 is built from 14 residues. CDR3 bases: TGTGCCAGTAGTATCCTAGCGGGAGGCTATGAGCAGTTCTTC. Protein: CASSILAGGYEQFF.

The V gene is TRBV6-5, the J gene TRBJ1-5; 7 positions match TRBD1. Trimming at V came to 0 bases and at J to 5 bases, leaving 4 bases not matched to a gene. This CDR3 comprises 15 residues. From germline, CDR1 is MNHEY and CDR2 SVGAGI. The CDR3, as DNA: TGTGCCAGCAGTTACTCGAACAGGGGTGATCAGCCCCAGCATTTT. This sequence encodes CASSYSNRGDQPQHF.

The chain couples TRBV10-3 to TRBJ2-3; D is perhaps TRBD2 (6 bases). The germline V gene encodes CDR1 ENHRY and CDR2 SYGVKD. This CDR3 has 14 residues. The V end lost 2 bases, the J end lost 2 bases, and 8 bases lay between the germline ends. CDR3 sequence: CAISEGEATDTQYF. The CDR3 nucleotides read TGTGCCATCAGTGAGGGGGAGGCCACAGATACGCAGTATTTT.